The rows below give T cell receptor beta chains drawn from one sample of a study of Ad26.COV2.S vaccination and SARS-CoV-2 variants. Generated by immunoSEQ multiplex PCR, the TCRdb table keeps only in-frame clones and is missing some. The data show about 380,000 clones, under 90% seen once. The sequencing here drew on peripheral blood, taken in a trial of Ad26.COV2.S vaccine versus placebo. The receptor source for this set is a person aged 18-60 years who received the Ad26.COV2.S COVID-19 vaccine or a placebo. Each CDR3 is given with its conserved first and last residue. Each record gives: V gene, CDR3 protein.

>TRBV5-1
CASSPGSYNEQFF
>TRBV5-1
CASSLEGTNQPQHF
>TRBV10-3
CAISSTELNTEAFF
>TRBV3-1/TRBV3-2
CASSHKHYPYEQYF
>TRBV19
CASSPQGSNSPLHF
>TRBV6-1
CASSERIHRTGDKRGYTF
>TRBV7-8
CASSPRGGPVYEQYF
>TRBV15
CATSRQTTGGELFF
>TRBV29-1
CSPRPLQGWNEQFF
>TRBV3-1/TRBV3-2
CASSLGTSGPPREQYF
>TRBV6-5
CASNGGPGETQYF
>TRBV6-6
CASSYWTAETQYF
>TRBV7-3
CASSPNTDTQYF
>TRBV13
CASSRGQGYEQYF
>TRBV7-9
CASSLGYRDGQPQHF
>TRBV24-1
CATSDPGLGQDRYGYTF
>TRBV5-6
CASSSGTGGIPNEKLFF
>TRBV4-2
CASTGESSYNEQFF
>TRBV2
CASTWGRWTGHNSPLHF
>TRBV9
CASSRGTSAQETQYF
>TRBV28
CASSLFSETYEQYF
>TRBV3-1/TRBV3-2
CASSHTGISNYGYTF
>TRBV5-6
CASSLIEGDTQYF
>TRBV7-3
CASSLNPGGETQYF
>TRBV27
CASSSPGSRYSDYGYTF
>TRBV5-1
CASSLDLTGKAFF
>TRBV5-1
CASSLQGSYEQYF
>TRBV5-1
CASSLDQPGGTYGYTF
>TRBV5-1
CARTLDGTTGRGPQRRMKNEQFF
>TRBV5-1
CASRKTSGSENTGELFF
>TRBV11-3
CASSPRNEKLFF
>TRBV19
CATKGDSYNEQFF
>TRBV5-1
CASSLAPRGGQNTEAFF
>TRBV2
CASSEWTGNYGYTF
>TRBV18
CASSPRDKPYEQYF
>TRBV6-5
CASKTGGPWREQYF
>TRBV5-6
CASSQRGLAYNSPLHF
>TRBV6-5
CASSYSQGGFGGYTF
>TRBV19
CASTSGHEKLFF
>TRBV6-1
CASSALPQGEVVGATGELFF
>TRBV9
CASSVKGGELPHQPQHF